This TCR beta chain was captured in a study of CD8+ T cells in alopecia areata (dated by TCRdb to 2017 to 2018). About the investigation overall: Treated patients were enrolled in an open-label pilot trial of oral tofacitinib, 5 to 10 mg twice daily, for moderate-to-severe alopecia areata. Biopsies were taken from tofacitinib-treated patients at baseline and again at 4 and 24 weeks into treatment, and several of those patients also had a later scalp biopsy. The SALT score, which quantifies the percentage of affected scalp surface area, was used to measure disease severity in treated patients. TCRbeta CDR3 regions were amplified by immunoSEQ multiplex PCR with 35 Vbeta forward and 13 Jbeta reverse primers. Clonality in the scalp was compared among normal scalp (n=4), patchy alopecia areata scalp (n=8), and alopecia totalis/universalis scalp (n=8). On the human side, TCRbeta sequencing was run on scalp tissue and on sorted CD4+ and CD8+ peripheral blood T cells from healthy controls and from alopecia areata patients with either patchy or totalis/universalis disease. RNA came from the PAXgene miRNA kit for fixed scalp, the miRNeasy kit for PBMCs, and the RNeasy kit for mouse skin. The study used high-throughput TCRbeta sequencing to examine T cell clonal expansion in alopecia areata, in both the C3H/HeJ mouse model and human patients. Patients received tofacitinib for 6 to 18 months and were then followed off drug for 6 months to check for delayed response and recurrence.

This clone has just one count. Its antigen is not yet known. Per-nucleotide qualities are absent, and no much larger clonotype sits a single base away. As encoded in the germline V gene (reference sequence), CDR1 is MNHEY while CDR2 is SMNVEV. V is cut back by 5 bases and J by 2 bases, with 8 bases in the junction unmatched. From the cysteine through the phenylalanine, the CDR3 covers 16 amino acids. The CDR3 DNA has 48 bases and is translated from base 1. The treatment or condition label of this sample denotes: oral pan-JAK inhibitor, 5-10 mg twice daily. From alopecia areata patients, peripheral blood was collected along with lesional scalp punch biopsies. After PBMCs were isolated by density centrifugation and stained for CD3, CD4 and CD8, a FACSAria was used to sort CD4+ and CD8+ T cells. To prepare the library, the immunoSEQ multiplex PCR assay was applied. For TCR sequencing, RNA was extracted from every sample and reverse transcribed into cDNA to serve as template. First-strand cDNA was synthesized with SuperScript III using a 2:1 mix of oligo-dT and random hexamers. A synthetic immune receptor repertoire was used to measure amplification bias, and any remaining bias was corrected computationally. Per the authors' processing: After raw reads were preprocessed to remove errors, the CDR3 was defined following IMGT conventions as running from the conserved cysteine to phenylalanine. Clonality was computed as 1 minus the Shannon entropy, with the entropy normalized by log2 of the number of productive unique TCRs. CD4 or CD8 identity of scalp clones was inferred by cross-referencing scalp TCRbeta sequences with sorted blood CD4 and CD8 repertoires. What TCRdb holds here is the immuneACCESS table cut down to in-frame rearrangements. Part of the clones is not present; checked against another copy, under half of the missing clones reflect an unresolved V gene, and the others are unexplained. From that table come the V and J calls and clone size; the DNA was used to work out D and trimming. The sample data list about 270,000 clones, and 60% of these were observed just once. Of the sample, about 0.88% is held by the ten largest clones.

What the work shows at the level of the full study, not this receptor alone: Unlike mouse skin, which is dominated by gammadelta T cells, normal human skin has resident alphabeta T cells that are also sequenced, and this complicates analysis of the scalp TCR repertoire. Shared TCR sequences between patients were less evident than in mice, which may be partly attributable to HLA diversity in the patient population. Many expanded lesional clones persisted in scalp and blood during tofacitinib treatment, which may partly explain relapse after stopping treatment. Because the treated cohort was small and included a single nonresponder, larger studies are needed to assess links between baseline CD8+ expansion and response. Compared with normal scalp, lesional scalp, particularly in alopecia totalis/universalis, had higher clonality and more expanded CD8+ clones, which suggests antigenic drive. Tofacitinib significantly lowered scalp clonality and the number of expanded CD8+ clones among the top 100 scalp clones.

This clonotype originated in a human donor with alopecia areata. The chain uses TRBV27 and TRBJ2-5, with 10 bases aligning to TRBD2. The specimen was CD4+ T cells sorted from blood, collected around week 54, from a patient treated with tofacitinib. The DNA is TGTGCCAGCAGTATCGGACTAGCGGCTCCACAAGAGACCCAGTACTTC. This translates into CASSIGLAAPQETQYF.